These T cell receptor beta chains were read from a single sample in a study of regulatory T cells in long-lasting Graves disease. TCRdb processed the multiplex PCR reads anew with MiXCR; each CDR3 protein has one entry. The data contain approximately 540,000 distinct CDR3 sequences, about 12% of them singletons. These same records also appear under a second study, on T cells in Graves' hyperthyroidism and ophthalmopathy.

The source was peripheral blood mononuclear cells (PBMCs), collected at new diagnosis, from a patient treated with antithyroid drugs. These receptors were taken from a woman between 25 and 40 years old with Graves disease. Both conserved end residues are part of each CDR3. Fields, in order: CDR3 protein, CDR3 DNA, D gene, V gene, J gene, clone size. A D gene is named only where the DNA matches it firmly. A row's size may be missing; if present it is once, few, many or a size class.

CDR3 protein: CASSFLGQPILSGANVLTF
CDR3 DNA: TGTGCCAGCAGTTTCCTTGGACAGCCGATCCTCTCTGGGGCCAACGTCCTGACTTTC
D gene: NA
V gene: TRBV28
J gene: TRBJ2-6
clone size: many

CDR3 protein: CASGWRDGSYEQYF
CDR3 DNA: TGTGCTAGTGGTTGGCGGGACGGGTCCTACGAGCAGTACTTC
D gene: NA
V gene: TRBV12-5
J gene: TRBJ2-7
clone size: NA

CDR3 protein: CSARETSFYNEQFF
CDR3 DNA: TGCAGTGCTAGAGAAACTAGCTTCTACAATGAGCAGTTCTTC
D gene: NA
V gene: TRBV20-1
J gene: TRBJ2-1
clone size: many

CDR3 protein: CAISETGVGANEQYF
CDR3 DNA: TGTGCCATCTCCGAAACGGGAGTCGGGGCGAACGAGCAGTACTTC
D gene: NA
V gene: TRBV10-3
J gene: TRBJ2-7
clone size: many

CDR3 protein: CASSSHPWLAGGHQETQYF
CDR3 DNA: TGTGCCAGCAGCTCCCACCCCTGGCTAGCGGGAGGGCATCAAGAGACCCAGTACTTC
D gene: TRBD2
V gene: TRBV11-3
J gene: TRBJ2-5
clone size: few

CDR3 protein: CASSSSGTSGSYEQYF
CDR3 DNA: TGTGCCAGCAGTTCTAGCGGGACTAGCGGGTCCTACGAGCAGTACTTC
D gene: TRBD2
V gene: TRBV12-3/TRBV12-4
J gene: TRBJ2-7
clone size: NA

CDR3 protein: CASSIDSGNNQPQHF
CDR3 DNA: TGTGCCAGTAGTATAGATTCAGGGAACAATCAGCCCCAGCATTTT
D gene: NA
V gene: TRBV19
J gene: TRBJ1-5
clone size: few

CDR3 protein: CASSLTGQSSYNEQFF
CDR3 DNA: TGTGCCAGCAGTTTAACCGGGCAGAGCTCCTACAATGAGCAGTTCTTC
D gene: NA
V gene: TRBV27
J gene: TRBJ2-1
clone size: NA

CDR3 protein: CASIPGTPGQPQHF
CDR3 DNA: TGTGCCAGCATCCCCGGGACTCCAGGACAGCCCCAGCATTTT
D gene: NA
V gene: TRBV2
J gene: TRBJ1-5
clone size: many

CDR3 protein: CASSLRPSETKNIQYF
CDR3 DNA: TGTGCCAGCAGTCTACGCCCAAGTGAGACCAAAAACATTCAGTACTTC
D gene: NA
V gene: TRBV3-1
J gene: TRBJ2-4
clone size: many

CDR3 protein: CASSHALGGGYYGYTF
CDR3 DNA: TGCGCCAGCAGCCACGCACTAGGAGGGGGCTACTATGGCTACACCTTC
D gene: TRBD1
V gene: TRBV4-3
J gene: TRBJ1-2
clone size: NA

CDR3 protein: CASSSGLSNYEQYF
CDR3 DNA: TGTGCCAGCAGTTCGGGACTCTCCAACTACGAGCAGTACTTC
D gene: NA
V gene: TRBV6-2/TRBV6-3
J gene: TRBJ2-7
clone size: many

CDR3 protein: CASSQRRDNNSPLHF
CDR3 DNA: TGCGCCAGCAGCCAAAGGCGGGACAACAATTCACCCCTCCACTTT
D gene: NA
V gene: TRBV4-1
J gene: TRBJ1-6
clone size: few

CDR3 protein: CASSRQSGSTDTQYF
CDR3 DNA: TGTGCCAGCAGCCGACAGAGCGGGAGCACAGATACGCAGTATTTT
D gene: NA
V gene: TRBV2
J gene: TRBJ2-3
clone size: few

CDR3 protein: CASSSGGRRNNEQFF
CDR3 DNA: TGTGCCAGCAGTTCGGGGGGCCGCCGCAACAATGAGCAGTTCTTC
D gene: NA
V gene: TRBV12-3/TRBV12-4
J gene: TRBJ2-1
clone size: NA

CDR3 protein: CASSLPPMQGQGPQHF
CDR3 DNA: TGTGCCAGCAGTTTACCCCCTATGCAGGGCCAGGGGCCCCAGCATTTT
D gene: NA
V gene: TRBV28
J gene: TRBJ1-5
clone size: NA

CDR3 protein: CASSFNRGGSYEQYF
CDR3 DNA: TGTGCCAGCAGCTTTAACAGGGGAGGGTCCTACGAGCAGTACTTC
D gene: NA
V gene: TRBV11-2
J gene: TRBJ2-7
clone size: many

CDR3 protein: CASSLMASREETQYF
CDR3 DNA: TGTGCCAGCAGTTTAATGGCTAGTAGGGAAGAGACCCAGTACTTC
D gene: NA
V gene: TRBV12-3/TRBV12-4
J gene: TRBJ2-5
clone size: NA

CDR3 protein: CAIDSYYEQYF
CDR3 DNA: TGTGCCATCGACAGTTACTACGAGCAGTACTTC
D gene: NA
V gene: TRBV10-3
J gene: TRBJ2-7
clone size: many

CDR3 protein: CASSLGTGGVEKLFF
CDR3 DNA: TGTGCCAGCAGCTTGGGGACAGGGGGCGTTGAAAAACTGTTTTTT
D gene: TRBD1
V gene: TRBV13
J gene: TRBJ1-4
clone size: NA

CDR3 protein: CSATSPTPGTGGHSSYNEQFF
CDR3 DNA: TGCAGTGCGACATCCCCAACCCCCGGGACAGGGGGACATTCCTCCTACAATGAGCAGTTCTTC
D gene: TRBD1
V gene: TRBV20-1
J gene: TRBJ2-1
clone size: many

CDR3 protein: CASSLRRRSYGYTF
CDR3 DNA: TGTGCCAGCAGTTTGCGCAGACGGTCCTATGGCTACACCTTC
D gene: NA
V gene: TRBV12-3/TRBV12-4
J gene: TRBJ1-2
clone size: many

CDR3 protein: CASSLIAVSYEQYF
CDR3 DNA: TGTGCCAGCAGTTTAATTGCGGTGTCCTACGAGCAGTACTTC
D gene: NA
V gene: TRBV12-3/TRBV12-4
J gene: TRBJ2-7
clone size: many

CDR3 protein: CASSMTSGRRKTQYF
CDR3 DNA: TGTGCCAGCAGCATGACTAGCGGGAGAAGGAAGACCCAGTACTTC
D gene: TRBD2
V gene: TRBV11-2
J gene: TRBJ2-5
clone size: NA

CDR3 protein: CASSRTAWGEQYF
CDR3 DNA: TGTGCCAGCAGCCGCACAGCCTGGGGAGAGCAGTACTTC
D gene: NA
V gene: TRBV11-3
J gene: TRBJ2-7
clone size: many

CDR3 protein: CSVEGGTGAGYGYTF
CDR3 DNA: TGCAGCGTTGAAGGGGGGACAGGGGCGGGCTATGGCTACACCTTC
D gene: TRBD1
V gene: TRBV29-1
J gene: TRBJ1-2
clone size: many

CDR3 protein: CASSGAGAYEQYF
CDR3 DNA: TGTGCCAGCAGCGGGGCAGGGGCCTACGAGCAGTACTTC
D gene: NA
V gene: TRBV27
J gene: TRBJ2-7
clone size: few

CDR3 protein: CASSPQGVWNQPQHF
CDR3 DNA: TGTGCCAGCAGTCCACAGGGTGTGTGGAACCAGCCCCAGCATTTT
D gene: NA
V gene: TRBV28
J gene: TRBJ1-5
clone size: many

CDR3 protein: CSAREGLTGVVGETQYF
CDR3 DNA: TGCAGTGCTAGAGAGGGATTGACAGGGGTGGTAGGGGAGACCCAGTACTTC
D gene: TRBD1
V gene: TRBV20-1
J gene: TRBJ2-5
clone size: few

CDR3 protein: CASSDPQVNTEAFF
CDR3 DNA: TGTGCCAGCAGCGACCCCCAAGTAAACACTGAAGCTTTCTTT
D gene: NA
V gene: TRBV12-3/TRBV12-4
J gene: TRBJ1-1
clone size: many

CDR3 protein: CSARDLPGINNEQFF
CDR3 DNA: TGCAGTGCTAGAGATTTACCGGGGATAAACAATGAGCAGTTCTTC
D gene: NA
V gene: TRBV20-1
J gene: TRBJ2-1
clone size: many

CDR3 protein: CSAGTSGAPSTDTQYF
CDR3 DNA: TGCAGTGCCGGGACTAGCGGAGCGCCTAGCACAGATACGCAGTATTTT
D gene: TRBD2
V gene: TRBV20-1
J gene: TRBJ2-3
clone size: many

CDR3 protein: CASSERTRGETQYF
CDR3 DNA: TGTGCCAGCAGTGAGAGGACTAGAGGAGAGACCCAGTACTTC
D gene: TRBD2
V gene: TRBV2
J gene: TRBJ2-5
clone size: many

CDR3 protein: CASSLGEQSAAFF
CDR3 DNA: TGTGCCAGCAGCTTAGGGGAACAGTCAGCAGCTTTCTTT
D gene: NA
V gene: TRBV11-3
J gene: TRBJ1-1
clone size: many

CDR3 protein: CASSGTGSDRSEAFF
CDR3 DNA: TGCGCCAGCAGCGGGACAGGTTCCGACCGCAGTGAAGCTTTCTTT
D gene: TRBD1
V gene: TRBV5-1
J gene: TRBJ1-1
clone size: few

CDR3 protein: CASSYSRGSYGYTF
CDR3 DNA: TGTGCCAGCAGTTACTCGAGGGGATCTTATGGCTACACCTTC
D gene: NA
V gene: TRBV6-5
J gene: TRBJ1-2
clone size: few

CDR3 protein: CASSLAVASGRSYEQYF
CDR3 DNA: TGTGCCAGCAGCTTAGCGGTGGCTAGCGGGAGGTCCTACGAGCAGTACTTC
D gene: TRBD2
V gene: TRBV7-9
J gene: TRBJ2-7
clone size: few